This T cell receptor beta chain was documented in a study of T cell changes during pregnancy in multiple sclerosis. This clone was seen a single time. Produced via immunoSEQ multiplex PCR; TCRdb's table is partial and in-frame only. Among about 46,000 clones listed, approximately 89% were seen once. Germline V gene lookup returns CDR1 MNHEY and CDR2 SVGAGI. This CDR3 comprises 14 residues. V lost 2 bases and J lost 5; bases outside the gene matches: 3. This sequence originates from a female donor with multiple sclerosis, enrolled in a pregnancy study. The specimen was CD8+ T cells from peripheral blood mononuclear cells, collected in the second trimester of pregnancy. The J gene is TRBJ2-1, the V gene TRBV6-5; 7 nucleotides line up with TRBD1. The chain's CDR3 is CASSYGDSNNEQFF. CDR3 nucleotides: TGTGCCAGCAGTTACGGGGACAGTAACAATGAGCAGTTCTTC.